One and the same sample provided the 9 T cell receptor beta chains below, sequenced in a study of T cell responses to AZD1222 COVID-19 vaccine. Profiling relied on immunoSEQ multiplex PCR, and the TCRdb table lists in-frame clones only, not all of them. Among some 130,000 clones listed, approximately 94% were seen once. This material consisted of peripheral blood, taken on day 0 of AZD1222 vaccination. The source is an adult in good health.

The genes are TRBV27 and TRBJ2-1; 8 nucleotides line up with TRBD1. The V gene end was trimmed by 4 bases and the J gene end by 8 bases; junction bases not matched to a gene: 4. The CDR3 runs 13 residues. Germline V CDR1 and CDR2: MNHEY, SMNVEV (reference sequence). CDR3 amino acids: CASSSDRGDEQFF. The CDR3 coding sequence is TGTGCCAGCAGTTCCGACAGGGGCGATGAGCAGTTCTTC.

CDR3: CAWSVQGWNQPQHF. The CDR3 nucleotides read TGTGCCTGGAGTGTACAGGGATGGAATCAGCCCCAGCATTTT. V and J are TRBV30 and TRBJ1-5; the D gene is possibly TRBD1 (6 bases). Germline V gene lookup returns CDR1 GTSNPN and CDR2 SVGIG (reference sequence). The CDR3 is 14 amino acids. The V end lost 0 bases, the J end lost 4 bases, and 10 bases lay between the germline ends.

The chain joins TRBV6-5 to TRBJ1-6; a weak D match, TRBD1 (5 bases). V lost 2 bases to trimming and J lost 7 bases, with 12 bases between them. Germline CDR1 and CDR2: MNHEY and SVGAGI. The CDR3 has 15 amino acids. CDR3: CASSYTTELNSPLHF. CDR3 nucleotide sequence: TGTGCCAGCAGTTACACGACAGAATTAAATTCACCCCTCCACTTT.

The genes are TRBV3-1 (or the pseudogene TRBV3-2) and TRBJ1-1, with D unclear. CDR1 is LGHDT, CDR2 YNNKEL, per germline (reference sequence). V lost 6 bases and J 6 bases, leaving 17 bases between the germline ends. The CDR3 covers 14 residues. DNA for the CDR3: TGTGCCAGCAGAGACGGGATGAAGGCGCCTGAAGCTTTCTTT. This gives the protein CASRDGMKAPEAFF.

The CDR3 nucleotides read TGTGCCTTCTCTCCGGGACAGCACGTCTATGGCTACACCTTC. This codes for CAFSPGQHVYGYTF. The rearrangement links TRBV30 to TRBJ1-2, with TRBD1 matching over 7 bases. The length of the CDR3 is 14 residues. In germline, CDR1 is GTSNPN, CDR2 SVGIG (reference sequence). V shed 7 bases, J shed 4 bases, and the junction held 12 bases outside the gene matches.

The chain is built from TRBV19 and TRBJ1-5; possibly TRBD1 for D (5 bases). This CDR3 has 14 residues. Trimming removed 6 bases from V and 2 bases from J, with 11 bases in between. Germline assignment: CDR1 LNHDA and CDR2 SQIVND (reference sequence). CDR3 residues: CASSYQGGNQPQHF. CDR3 DNA: TGTGCCAGTAGCTACCAAGGGGGCAATCAGCCCCAGCATTTT.

The chain has TRBV24-1 and TRBJ1-2, with D hard to call. The ends were cut back, 9 bases at V and 6 bases at J, with 10 bases in the middle. CDR1 KGHDR and CDR2 SFDVKD come from the germline V gene. The CDR3 is 11 residues long. In DNA form, the CDR3 reads TGTGCCACCTCCTCCGGGGATGGCTACACCTTC. Translation: CATSSGDGYTF.

The chain is built from TRBV7-6 and TRBJ1-5; D gene ambiguous. CDR3 length equals 15 residues. Germline lookup yields CDR1 SGHVS and CDR2 FNYEAQ. The ends were cut back, 0 bases at V and 3 bases at J, with 9 bases in the middle. The CDR3 sequence: CASSLALGHNQPQHF. In DNA form, the CDR3 reads TGTGCCAGCAGCTTAGCGTTAGGTCACAATCAGCCCCAGCATTTT.

This rearrangement joins TRBV28 to TRBJ2-4, with D tentatively TRBD1 (6 bases). CDR1 is MDHEN, CDR2 SYDVKM, per germline. Trimming took off 5 bases at V and 0 bases at J, with 17 bases between the two ends. CDR3 size: 17 residues. The CDR3 DNA reads as TGTGCCAGCAGTCTAACCCCAGGGGAACTAGCCAAAAACATTCAGTACTTC. Its translation is CASSLTPGELAKNIQYF.